Shown below are 7 T cell receptor beta chains from a single sample sequenced in a study of regulatory T cells in long-lasting Graves disease. Sample time point: persistent/refractory GD, antithyroid drugs over 5 years with positive TRAb. Construction of the TCR library relied on RNA isolated from PBMCs. Arm-PCR with iRepertoire HTBI primers amplified the CDR3 regions for these TCR beta libraries. TCRdb processed the multiplex PCR reads anew with MiXCR; each CDR3 protein has one entry. This sample carries about 470,000 distinct CDR3 sequences, about a fifth of them seen once, and the ten largest clones take more than 6%. The specimen comprised peripheral blood mononuclear cells (PBMCs), sampled when the disease was refractory, from a patient treated with antithyroid drugs. Source of these receptors: a female donor with Graves disease.

This clonotype was detected ten times or more. The J gene is TRBJ2-5, the V gene TRBV28, with 11 bases lining up with TRBD1. The CDR3 runs 16 residues. From germline, CDR1 is MDHEN and CDR2 SYDVKM. V lost 1 base and J lost 5; bases outside the gene matches: 6. The CDR3 is CASSLSRTGGMETQYF. The CDR3 nucleotides read TGTGCCAGCAGTTTATCCCGGACAGGGGGCATGGAGACCCAGTACTTC.

The chain carries TRBV29-1 and TRBJ1-1; D is perhaps TRBD1 (5 bases). V shed 7 bases and J shed 2 bases, with 11 bases lying between them. The CDR3 loop spans 12 amino acids. Germline V gene data show CDR1 as SQVTM and CDR2 as ANQGSEA. DNA for the CDR3: TGCAGCGAAGGACACCCCAACACTGAAGCTTTCTTT. Translating it yields CSEGHPNTEAFF. The complete variable domain, with remaining parts taken from reference TRBV29-1 and TRBJ1-1, reads SAVISQKPSRDICQRGTSLTIQCQVDSQVTMMFWYRQQPGQSLTLIATANQGSEATYESGFVIDKFPISRPNLTFSTLTVSNMSPEDSSIYLCSEGHPNTEAFFGQGTRLTVV.

This clonotype was seen a single time. The V call is TRBV9, the J call TRBJ2-2, with 12 bases lining up with TRBD2. V was clipped by 2 bases and J by 0 bases; unmatched bases: 2. The CDR3 extends over 17 amino acids. The germline gives CDR1 SGDLS, CDR2 YYNGEE. The chain's CDR3 is CASSVRTSGANTGELFF. The CDR3 DNA reads as TGTGCCAGCAGCGTCCGGACTAGCGGGGCGAACACCGGGGAGCTGTTTTTT.

This clonotype was recorded at least ten times. V gene TRBV11-2 combines with J gene TRBJ1-4; D might be TRBD1 (5 bases). The V and J ends lost 1 base and 0 bases respectively, with 15 bases between them. The CDR3 has 18 amino acids. Germline CDR1 reads SGHAT; CDR2 reads FQNNGV. The CDR3 sequence is CASSLVGGLGTTNEKLFF. CDR3 nucleotide sequence: TGTGCCAGCAGCTTAGTTGGGGGTTTGGGCACAACTAATGAAAAACTGTTTTTT.

The rearrangement uses TRBV28 and TRBJ2-1; TRBD2 agrees at 15 bases. After removal of 6 bases from V and 6 bases from J, the junction contained 9 bases not matched to a gene. From germline, CDR1 is MDHEN and CDR2 SYDVKM. This CDR3 contains 17 residues. The CDR3 region is CASRIIPGLAGGNEQFF. DNA for the CDR3: TGTGCCAGCAGGATAATCCCGGGACTAGCGGGGGGCAATGAGCAGTTCTTC.

The chain joins TRBV27 to TRBJ2-7; D might be TRBD2 (6 bases). The V end lost 3 bases, the J end lost 6 bases, and 27 bases lay between the germline ends. There are 18 residues in the CDR3. Germline CDR1 MNHEY, CDR2 SMNVEV (reference sequence). The CDR3 is CASSFSRQFLGSNGEQYF. In nucleotides, the CDR3 is TGTGCCAGCAGTTTTTCTCGACAGTTTCTCGGGAGCAACGGCGAGCAGTACTTC.

The CDR3 bases are TGTGCCAGCAGCCCCAGGGGCGGGATAAGGTCCTACGAGCAGTACTTC. Translated, it gives CASSPRGGIRSYEQYF. The chain is built from TRBV9 and TRBJ2-7; perhaps D is TRBD1 or TRBD2 (6 bases each). The CDR3 extends over 16 amino acids. Trimming pared 4 bases from V and 1 base from J, leaving 18 bases between. CDR1 is SGDLS, CDR2 YYNGEE, per germline.